What follows describes a single T cell receptor beta chain. Its cognate antigen is unknown. Per the germline V gene, CDR1 is SGHTA and CDR2 is FQGTGA. With 2 bases removed from V and 7 bases from J, the gap between germline ends came to 8 bases. CDR3 length: 12 amino acids. CD45RO negativity and positive selection for CCR7 defined naive CD8 cells, a population that excluded terminally differentiated effector memory CD45RA+ cells. The data stem from a study of shared clonotypes between healthy human individuals. Overall study findings and caveats: Large sequencing depth failed to make sorted-subset sequencing complete, rarefaction showed. Shared clonotypes: about 5% naive CD4, under 4% naive CD8, roughly 2.4% memory CD4, over 0.3% memory CD8.

Deep was the level at which the assay was run. Source study methods: ImmunoSEQ junction-only sequences lacked quality scores, so their filtering differed. Method: immunoSEQ multiplex PCR; TCRdb's copy keeps in-frame clones and lacks some. V and J calls and clone size are as listed in that table; D and trimming were resolved from the DNA. The sample carries about 2.1 million clones, 90% to 95% recorded once. This sequence originates from a man younger than 30 in good health. Some clones in this sample may be carry-over from other donors' samples. This rearrangement joins TRBV7-3 to TRBJ1-1, with D maybe TRBD1 (5 bases). The sequenced sample was naive CD8+ T cells from PBMCs. The CDR3: CASSLGDGEAFF. CDR3 nucleotide sequence: TGTGCCAGCAGCTTAGGGGACGGTGAAGCTTTCTTT.